The 20 T cell receptor beta chains reported below all come from one sample, sequenced in a study of blood T cell repertoires in COVID-19. TCRdb's table, derived via immunoSEQ multiplex PCR, lists solely in-frame clones and lacks some. The sample shows a few hundred thousand clones, around 86% of them seen only once. Sequenced material: peripheral blood. The receptors derive from a man aged 55 to 70 with acute or convalescent COVID-19.

The rearrangement joins TRBV6-6 to TRBJ1-2, with D perhaps TRBD1 (6 bases). V was pared by 4 bases and J by 0 bases, with 9 bases between. This CDR3 comprises 14 residues. CDR1 and CDR2 from the germline V gene are MNHNY and SVGAGI (reference sequence). This chain's CDR3 is CASSFRTANYGYTF. The DNA for the CDR3 is TGTGCCAGCAGTTTTCGGACAGCTAACTATGGCTACACCTTC.

This clone has a single count. The chain employs TRBV18 and TRBJ1-2, with 8 bases fitting TRBD1. V shed 3 bases, J shed 3 bases, and the junction held 3 bases outside the gene matches. The CDR3 contains 14 residues. The germline gives CDR1 KGHSH, CDR2 LQKENI. The CDR3 region has the DNA TGTGCCAGCTCACCCTCGACAGGGGACTATGGCTACACCTTC. Translating gives CASSPSTGDYGYTF.

V usage is TRBV7-9 and J usage is TRBJ2-7, with 7 positions matching TRBD1. CDR1 SEHNR and CDR2 FQNEAQ come from the germline V gene (reference sequence). Trimming removed 8 bases from V and 1 base from J; junction bases left unmatched: 5. The CDR3 is 13 residues long. CDR3: CASATGFSYEQYF. In nucleotides, the CDR3 is TGTGCCAGCGCGACAGGGTTTTCCTACGAGCAGTACTTC. The whole variable domain, filled in from reference TRBV7-9 and TRBJ2-7, reads DTGVSQNPRHKITKRGQNVTFRCDPISEHNRLYWYRQTLGQGPEFLTYFQNEAQLEKSRLLSDRFSAERPKGSFSTLEIQRTEQGDSAMYLCASATGFSYEQYFGPGTRLTVT.

The gene calls are TRBV11-2 and TRBJ1-2; TRBD1 agrees at 11 bases. With V trimmed by 4 bases and J by 7 bases, 11 bases remained unmatched. The CDR3 consists of 16 residues. Germline CDR1 SGHAT, CDR2 FQNNGV. CDR3 nucleotides: TGTGCCAGCAGCTCGTCCGTGGGACAGGGGGACTTTGGCTACACCTTC. Protein sequence: CASSSSVGQGDFGYTF.

V gene TRBV6-5 combines with J gene TRBJ2-3; TRBD1 matches 9 bases. Trimming removed 6 bases from V and 1 base from J; junction bases left unmatched: 5. The CDR3 runs to 15 residues. Germline V CDR1 and CDR2: MNHEY, SVGAGI. Here the CDR3 reads CASSLRQGGTDTQYF. CDR3 coding DNA: TGTGCCAGCAGCCTCCGACAGGGGGGCACAGATACGCAGTATTTT.

The rearrangement links TRBV6-5 to TRBJ1-2, with D possibly TRBD1 on 6 matching bases. Germline V gene lookup returns CDR1 MNHEY and CDR2 SVGAGI. This CDR3 is built from 15 residues. Between the trimmed V and J ends, which lost 6 bases and 2 bases, there was a span of 16 bases. Written as DNA, the CDR3 is TGTGCCAGCAGCGGTACACAACAGGGAAACTATGGCTACACCTTC. The encoded protein is CASSGTQQGNYGYTF.

The rearrangement links TRBV18 to TRBJ2-5; TRBD1 agrees at 8 bases. Germline lookup yields CDR1 KGHSH and CDR2 LQKENI. J gave up 8 bases and V 5 bases, and 7 bases lay outside the gene matches. This CDR3 is 13 amino acids long. Here the CDR3 reads CASSATGAQTQYF. The CDR3 nucleotides are TGTGCCAGCTCAGCGACAGGGGCGCAAACCCAGTACTTC.

This clone is a singleton in its sample. This rearrangement joins TRBV15 to TRBJ1-6, with unresolved D. The V end lost 0 bases, the J end lost 7 bases, and 10 bases lay between the germline ends. The CDR3 length is 15 residues. Germline V gene sequence: CDR1 LNHNV, CDR2 YYDKDF (reference sequence). The CDR3 DNA follows: TGTGCCACCAGCAGAGACGACGCGGGGAATTCACCCCTCCACTTT. Amino acid sequence: CATSRDDAGNSPLHF.

This clone was observed once. The chain is built from TRBV18 and TRBJ1-2; perhaps TRBD1 as D (5 bases). Between the trimmed V and J ends, which lost 6 bases and 4 bases, there was a span of 9 bases. Germline-derived CDR1 and CDR2 are KGHSH and LQKENI. The CDR3 is 12 amino acids. The CDR3: CASSGGAYGYTF. The CDR3 DNA is TGTGCCAGCTCCGGGGGTGCCTATGGCTACACCTTC.

This clone was observed a few times. The chain uses TRBV5-4 and TRBJ2-3; 13 bases line up with TRBD2. The V gene's germline CDR1 is SGHNT and CDR2 YYREEE (reference sequence). The CDR3 is made up of 18 amino acids. With 4 bases clipped from V and 0 bases from J, the junction kept 8 bases outside the gene matches. The CDR3: CASSLTSGGPYSTDTQYF. The CDR3, as DNA: TGTGCCAGCAGCCTGACTAGCGGGGGGCCCTACAGCACAGATACGCAGTATTTT. The complete variable domain, with remaining parts taken from reference TRBV5-4 and TRBJ2-3, reads ETGVTQSPTHLIKTRGQQVTLRCSSQSGHNTVSWYQQALGQGPQFIFQYYREEENGRGNFPPRFSGLQFPNYSSELNVNALELDDSALYLCASSLTSGGPYSTDTQYFGPGTRLTVL.

The chain is built from TRBV6-2 or TRBV6-3 and TRBJ1-2; tentative D call: TRBD1 (6 bases). CDR3 length: 16 residues. The V gene lost 0 bases and the J gene lost 1 base, with 12 bases spanning the gap. From germline, CDR1 is MNHEY and CDR2 SVGEGT. The CDR3 sequence is CASSYSGADINYGYTF. DNA of the CDR3: TGTGCCAGCAGTTACTCGGGGGCGGACATTAACTATGGCTACACCTTC.

DNA of the CDR3: TGTGCCAGCTCGACAGGGGTTAACACCGGGGAGCTGTTTTTT. It yields the protein CASSTGVNTGELFF. The V and J genes are TRBV18 and TRBJ2-2, with 8 bases fitting TRBD1. With 6 bases clipped from V and 2 bases from J, the junction kept 2 bases outside the gene matches. The CDR3 is 14 residues long. Germline CDR1 is KGHSH and CDR2 is LQKENI.

J is TRBJ1-3 and V is TRBV2; TRBD1 is a possible D gene (5 bases). Trimming left V 7 bases short and J 6 bases short, with 19 bases between. The CDR3 has 15 residues. Germline V gene lookup returns CDR1 SNHLY and CDR2 FYNNEI. Here the CDR3 DNA reads TGTGCCAGCACTCAAACGGGACGGCGGGAAAACACCATATATTTT. It specifies CASTQTGRRENTIYF.

This rearrangement joins TRBV28 to TRBJ2-7; D is possibly TRBD1 (5 bases). Germline-derived CDR1 and CDR2 are MDHEN and SYDVKM. This CDR3 is built from 12 residues. The ends were cut back, 7 bases at V and 3 bases at J, with 10 bases in the middle. The CDR3 nucleotides read TGTGCCAGCACCCTCGACAGCTACGAGCAGTACTTC. It encodes CASTLDSYEQYF.

The CDR3 nucleotides read TGTGCCAGCAGCCAGTATTACAAGAAAGCTGAAGCTTTCTTT. Translated, it gives CASSQYYKKAEAFF. The genes are TRBV3-1 (or the pseudogene TRBV3-2) and TRBJ1-1; no reliable D call. The CDR3 has 14 amino acids. Trimming removed 3 bases from V and 6 bases from J, with 14 bases in between. Germline CDR1 and CDR2: LGHDT and YNNKEL (reference sequence).

The V and J genes are TRBV4-1 and TRBJ2-6; 9 bases line up with TRBD1. The V gene's germline CDR1 is MGHRA and CDR2 YSYEKL. After removal of 1 base from V and 0 bases from J, the junction contained 7 bases not matched to a gene. There are 19 residues in the CDR3. The CDR3 DNA sequence: TGCGCCAGCAGCCAAGGGGGACAGGGAATTTACTCTGGGGCCAACGTCCTGACTTTC. Its translation: CASSQGGQGIYSGANVLTF.

The chain uses TRBV7-3 and TRBJ2-1, with 15 positions matching TRBD2. CDR3 size: 14 residues. V was pared by 6 bases and J by 14 bases, with 8 bases of the junction left unmatched. CDR1 and CDR2 (germline): SGHTA, FQGTGA. The CDR3 DNA reads as TGTGCCAGCAGACTGGGACTAGCGGGGGGAGCAAAGTTCTTC. It specifies CASRLGLAGGAKFF.

J is TRBJ1-1 and V is TRBV9; 8 nucleotides agree with TRBD1. CDR1 is SGDLS and CDR2 is YYNGEE in the germline V gene. Trimming at V came to 2 bases and at J to 4 bases, leaving 7 bases not matched to a gene. The CDR3 runs to 15 residues. The CDR3 DNA reads as TGTGCCAGCAGCGTCATCGGACAGGGTAGCACTGAAGCTTTCTTT. Protein sequence: CASSVIGQGSTEAFF.

This chain connects TRBV3-1 (or the pseudogene TRBV3-2) to TRBJ2-2, with D possibly being TRBD2 (6 bases). V was clipped by 1 base and J by 5 bases, with 11 bases between them. The germline CDR1 and CDR2 sequences are LGHDT and YNNKEL (reference sequence). The CDR3 length is 15 residues. The CDR3 DNA is TGTGCCAGCAGCCAAGGTGGGGGGTGGACCGGGGAGCTGTTTTTT. It yields the protein CASSQGGGWTGELFF.

V and J are TRBV28 and TRBJ2-5; no definite D call. The CDR3 loop spans 15 amino acids. Trimming removed 8 bases from V and 5 bases from J, with 21 bases in between. In germline, CDR1 is MDHEN, CDR2 SYDVKM. CDR3 amino acids: CASEPQNQAPETQYF. The CDR3, as DNA: TGTGCCAGCGAACCCCAAAACCAGGCTCCTGAGACCCAGTACTTC.